A single sample is the source of the 6 T cell receptor beta chains below, sequenced in a study of blood T cells in healthy people across ages. The use of a sample-barcoded 5' primer and a J-beta primer mix characterized a second PCR of roughly 6 to 12 cycles. In TCRdb, the 5' RACE reads were re-called with MiXCR into one record per CDR3 protein. This sample has about 1.8 million distinct CDR3 sequences, with around half found just once. Sequenced: blood. The receptors here all came from a woman in her thirties or forties in good health.

The chain uses TRBV5-1 and TRBJ2-5; 12 positions match TRBD2. Germline V gene sequence: CDR1 SGHRS, CDR2 YFSETQ. V shed 1 base, J shed 2 bases, and the junction held 15 bases outside the gene matches. The CDR3 sequence is 20 residues long. This chain's CDR3 is CASSLTFSSGGASVQETQYF. CDR3 DNA sequence: TGCGCCAGCAGCTTGACGTTTTCTAGCGGGGGGGCATCGGTACAAGAGACCCAGTACTTC.

The chain uses TRBV24-1 and TRBJ2-3; D tentatively reads TRBD1 or TRBD2 (6 bases each). The CDR3 covers 17 residues. Trimming removed 4 bases at V and 2 bases at J, with 18 bases between. CDR1 and CDR2 (germline): KGHDR, SFDVKD. The CDR3 DNA follows: TGTGCCACCAGTGAAAACGGGGGCGGCAGGGCCACAGATACGCAGTATTTT. Translating gives CATSENGGGRATDTQYF.

There are many counts of this clonotype. The chain recombines TRBV25-1 with TRBJ1-6, with D tentatively TRBD1 (6 bases). Trimming removed 8 bases at V and 10 bases at J, with 12 bases between. CDR3 length equals 12 residues. Per germline, CDR1 MGHDK and CDR2 SYGVNS. The CDR3 DNA reads TGTGCCAGCGGGGACATTCGATCACCCCTCCACTTT. It encodes CASGDIRSPLHF.

The chain carries TRBV9 and TRBJ1-2; D not resolved. V dropped 4 bases and J dropped 8 bases, with 12 bases sitting between them. Looked up from germline, CDR1 is SGDLS and CDR2 is YYNGEE. The CDR3 length is 12 residues. For the CDR3, the DNA is TGTGCCAGCAGCCCCCCTGACTGGGGCTACACCTTC. This gives the protein CASSPPDWGYTF.

The gene calls are TRBV28 and TRBJ2-3; TRBD2 matches at 12 bases. CDR1 and CDR2 (germline): MDHEN, SYDVKM. V lost 5 bases to trimming and J lost 0 bases; unmatched junction nucleotides: 9. The CDR3 extends over 18 amino acids. The CDR3 nucleotides are TGTGCCAGCAGTACACGGACTAGCGGGGATACTAGCACAGATACGCAGTATTTT. It is translated as CASSTRTSGDTSTDTQYF. Complete variable domain (other parts from reference TRBV28 and TRBJ2-3): DVKVTQSSRYLVKRTGEKVFLECVQDMDHENMFWYRQDPGLGLRLIYFSYDVKMKEKGDIPEGYSVSREKKERFSLILESASTNQTSMYLCASSTRTSGDTSTDTQYFGPGTRLTVL.

The chain employs TRBV12-3 or TRBV12-4 and TRBJ2-2; 10 positions agree with TRBD1. This CDR3 contains 13 residues. CDR3 sequence: CAGTGENTGELFF. CDR3 bases: TGTGCAGGGACAGGGGAAAACACCGGGGAGCTGTTTTTT.